This T cell receptor (beta chain) was sequenced for a study of blood T cell repertoires in COVID-19. Study in general: Spain, Italy and the United States supplied samples that represented acute and convalescent COVID-19. In each case, the material was cDNA or gDNA derived from T cells, B-cell-depleted T cells, or PBMCs.

As originally analysed: Amplification of reference gene primers provided the estimated nucleated cell counts. TCRdb's table, derived via immunoSEQ multiplex PCR, lists solely in-frame clones and lacks some. The D gene and trimming were derived from the DNA, and the V and J assignments and clone size from that table. The profile shows about 87,000 clones, around 90% of them singletons. With 5 bases removed from V and 4 bases from J, the gap between germline ends came to 6 bases. The CDR3 totals 11 residues. Germline assignment: CDR1 LGHNT and CDR2 FRNRAP. This rearrangement joins TRBV12-5 to TRBJ2-7, with D uncertain. This clonotype was obtained from a man aged 40-49 years with acute or convalescent COVID-19. Sequenced: peripheral blood. The CDR3 region has the DNA TGTGCTAGTGGTCAAGAGTACGAGCAGTACTTC. Translation: CASGQEYEQYF.